This T cell receptor beta chain appears in the sequencing data of a study of T cells in Graves' hyperthyroidism and ophthalmopathy. The investigators amplified TCR beta CDR3 regions from RNA transcripts. Using the HTBI primer set, a first-round RT-PCR was run on the TCR CDR3. TCRdb itself ran the multiplex PCR reads through MiXCR, one entry per CDR3 protein. Here the sample spans 300,000 to 450,000 distinct CDR3 sequences, around 18% being singletons. This clonotype was counted ten times or more. The CDR3 extends over 14 amino acids. V was trimmed by 5 bases and J by 0 bases, leaving 10 bases between them.

Sequencing used blood. This receptor was taken from a woman aged 40-49 years with Graves' ophthalmopathy. The chain recombines TRBV12-3 or TRBV12-4 with TRBJ1-1; tentatively, D is TRBD1 (5 bases). CDR3 sequence reads: CASSPGTVNTEAFF. DNA for the CDR3: TGTGCCAGCAGTCCCGGGACTGTGAACACTGAAGCTTTCTTT.